A single sample is the source of the 29 T cell receptor beta chains below, sequenced in a study of blood T cells in healthy people across ages. A second PCR, run for about 6 to 11 cycles, used a sample-barcoded 5' primer plus a J-beta primer mix. TCRdb redid the calling of the 5' RACE reads with MiXCR, one entry per CDR3 protein. The top ten hold approximately 31% of the sample, which has fewer than 700,000 distinct CDR3 sequences, 35% to 50% seen once. Sequencing used blood. Every receptor here comes from an elderly man in good health.

The chain employs TRBV6-1 and TRBJ1-2, with a weak D call TRBD1 (6 bases). The CDR3 covers 15 residues. Trimming took 2 bases from V and 3 from J, leaving 13 bases between them. Germline V gene lookup returns CDR1 MNHNS and CDR2 SASEGT. The CDR3 spells CASSERGVADYGYTF. CDR3 nucleotide sequence: TGTGCCAGCAGTGAAAGGGGGGTAGCCGACTATGGCTACACCTTC.

The V gene is TRBV20-1, the J gene TRBJ2-7, with D possibly called TRBD1 or TRBD2 (5 bases each). Germline V gives CDR1 DFQATT, CDR2 SNEGSKA (reference sequence). V was clipped by 6 bases and J by 4 bases, with 19 bases between them. The CDR3 has 14 amino acids. CDR3 loop: CSARDGSLPYEQYF. The CDR3 nucleotides read TGCAGTGCCAGGGACGGTAGCCTTCCTTACGAGCAGTACTTC.

The CDR3 sequence is CSVGGDEQYF. The CDR3, as DNA: TGCAGCGTGGGCGGGGACGAGCAGTACTTC. The chain joins TRBV29-1 to TRBJ2-7; D may be TRBD2 (6 bases). CDR1 SQVTM and CDR2 ANQGSEA come from the germline V gene. This CDR3 is 10 amino acids long. Trimming removed 6 bases from V and 5 bases from J, with 8 bases in between.

This clonotype was found a few times. The rearrangement links TRBV25-1 to TRBJ1-2; no clear D. V gave up 6 bases and J gave up 8 bases, with 16 bases separating them. The V gene's germline CDR1 is MGHDK and CDR2 SYGVNS. This CDR3 region has 13 residues. The CDR3 sequence: CASSLEPLGGYTF. In DNA form, the CDR3 reads TGTGCCAGCAGCCTTGAACCCCTTGGGGGCTACACCTTC.

This clonotype has a handful of counts. The chain uses TRBV4-2 and TRBJ1-5; D may be TRBD1 (5 bases). The CDR3 totals 15 residues. Germline V gives CDR1 LGHNA, CDR2 YNFKEQ. With 2 bases removed from V and 3 bases from J, the gap between germline ends came to 11 bases. CDR3 loop: CASSQMGGTNQPQHF. The CDR3 DNA follows: TGTGCCAGCAGCCAAATGGGGGGGACCAATCAGCCCCAGCATTTT.

The chain uses TRBV27 and TRBJ2-1; possibly TRBD1 for D (7 bases). Germline CDR1 and CDR2: MNHEY and SMNVEV (reference sequence). This CDR3 has 16 residues. V was clipped by 4 bases and J by 1 base, with 14 bases between them. The CDR3 protein is CASSYVQGRSYNEQFF. The CDR3 DNA reads TGTGCCAGCAGTTACGTACAGGGGAGGTCCTACAATGAGCAGTTCTTC.

This clonotype appeared a few times. The J gene is TRBJ2-6, the V gene TRBV20-1, with D perhaps matching TRBD1 or TRBD2 (5 bases each). Germline CDR1 is DFQATT and CDR2 is SNEGSKA (reference sequence). This CDR3 is 17 amino acids long. The V end lost 3 bases, the J end lost 0 bases, and 15 bases lay between the germline ends. This CDR3 reads CSASDTSGTSGANVLTF. CDR3 bases: TGCAGTGCTAGTGATACCTCAGGGACCTCTGGGGCCAACGTCCTGACTTTC.

The rearrangement uses TRBV12-3 or TRBV12-4 and TRBJ2-7, with 12 bases fitting TRBD2. The CDR3 length is 14 residues. V shed 6 bases, J shed 9 bases, and the junction held 9 bases outside the gene matches. CDR3 loop: CASSLASGRAWQYF. The CDR3 DNA reads as TGTGCCAGCAGCTTGGCTAGCGGGAGGGCCTGGCAGTACTTC.

This clonotype was found a few times. The chain employs TRBV7-3 and TRBJ2-2, with D maybe TRBD2 (5 bases). Germline lookup yields CDR1 SGHTA and CDR2 FQGTGA. V was pared by 0 bases and J by 7 bases, with 12 bases between. This CDR3 contains 15 residues. CDR3 sequence reads: CASSLTNSANGELFF. As DNA, the CDR3 is TGTGCCAGCAGCTTAACTAATAGCGCGAACGGGGAGCTGTTTTTT.

The sample holds one count of this clonotype. V gene TRBV6-2 or TRBV6-3 combines with J gene TRBJ2-3; D unresolved. V was pared by 11 bases and J by 6 bases, with 12 bases between. The length of the CDR3 is 11 residues. CDR1 and CDR2 (germline): MNHEY, SVGEGT. The CDR3 bases are TGTGCCGGCGGCTGGGCGGATACGCAGTATTTT. As protein: CAGGWADTQYF.

The rearrangement uses TRBV10-2 and TRBJ2-3, with 10 nucleotides matching TRBD2. The CDR3 is 16 residues long. Trimming removed 5 bases from V and 2 bases from J; junction bases left unmatched: 7. Per germline, CDR1 WSHSY and CDR2 SAAADI. The CDR3 region has the DNA TGCGCCAGCAGTCCTCTAGCGGGGGCCCTCACAGATACGCAGTATTTT. This translates into CASSPLAGALTDTQYF.

The rearrangement links TRBV3-1 to TRBJ2-5, with TRBD2 matching over 11 bases. V shed 3 bases and J 11 bases; nucleotides not matched to a gene: 20. The CDR3 is 18 residues long. CDR1 is LGHDT and CDR2 is YNNKEL in the germline V gene (reference sequence). CDR3 DNA: TGTGCCAGCAGCCAGGAAAAACAACTAGCGGGGGCCTACAATGAGCAGTACTTC. Translating it yields CASSQEKQLAGAYNEQYF.

The genes are TRBV7-2 and TRBJ2-1; no reliable D call. TRBJ2-7 explains the end of the DNA better; the J call may be wrong. Germline V CDR1 and CDR2: SGHTA, FQGNSA. The CDR3 length is 15 residues. CDR3 sequence reads: CASSTSWSSYNEQYF. In DNA form, the CDR3 reads TGTGCCAGCAGCACCTCGTGGTCCTCCTACAATGAGCAGTACTTC.

V gene TRBV5-5 combines with J gene TRBJ2-1, with a tentative D call TRBD2 (7 bases). The J call may be wrong; the DNA end is better matched by TRBJ2-7. Germline CDR1 and CDR2: SGHKS and YYEKEE (reference sequence). The CDR3 contains 20 residues. CDR3 sequence reads: CASTPLGRGPTLISYNEQYF. Here the CDR3 DNA reads TGTGCCAGCACCCCACTTGGGCGGGGGCCCACCTTAATCTCCTACAATGAGCAGTACTTC.

This clonotype was found many times. V gene TRBV20-1 combines with J gene TRBJ2-7, with 7 bases matching TRBD2. This CDR3 comprises 13 residues. The germline V gene has CDR1 DFQATT and CDR2 SNEGSKA (reference sequence). The junction had 4 bases not matched to a gene; V was cut back by 1 base and J by 4 bases. This CDR3 reads CSARGPSGYEQYF. CDR3 sequence (DNA): TGCAGTGCTAGAGGTCCTAGCGGATACGAGCAGTACTTC.

This clonotype was counted only a few times. This sequence joins TRBV9 and TRBJ2-7, with D possibly being TRBD2 (6 bases). The CDR3 runs to 15 residues. Germline V gene sequence: CDR1 SGDLS, CDR2 YYNGEE. V was trimmed by 5 bases and J by 1 base, leaving 16 bases between them. This CDR3 reads CASSGGDVVSYEQYF. The CDR3 DNA follows: TGTGCCAGCAGTGGAGGGGACGTGGTATCCTACGAGCAGTACTTC.

The chain employs TRBV4-2 and TRBJ2-1; D is tentatively TRBD1 or TRBD2 (5 bases each). The CDR3 runs to 16 residues. Germline-derived CDR1 and CDR2 are LGHNA and YNFKEQ. Between the trimmed V and J ends, which lost 0 bases and 4 bases, there was a span of 13 bases. The CDR3 nucleotides read TGTGCCAGCAGCCAAGATCCGGGGCAACAATACAATGAGCAGTTCTTC. It specifies CASSQDPGQQYNEQFF.

The chain links TRBV6-1 to TRBJ2-6; D might be TRBD2 (5 bases). The length of the CDR3 is 17 residues. Germline lookup yields CDR1 MNHNS and CDR2 SASEGT. V was shortened by 6 bases and J by 0 bases, with 15 bases between the two germline ends. CDR3 residues: CASRREGRLSGANVLTF. The CDR3 DNA follows: TGTGCCAGCAGGAGGGAAGGGCGCCTCTCTGGGGCCAACGTCCTGACTTTC.

This clonotype has a handful of counts. The rearrangement uses TRBV29-1 and TRBJ2-3; 10 bases align to TRBD1. Germline V gives CDR1 SQVTM, CDR2 ANQGSEA. CDR3 length: 14 amino acids. V trimming: 5 bases; J trimming: 4 bases; junction bases outside the gene matches: 6. The CDR3 nucleotides are TGCAGCGTTTACCGGGACAGGGGCCCAGATACGCAGTATTTT. Translated, it gives CSVYRDRGPDTQYF.

The CDR3 sequence is CSARREVDQPQHF. CDR3 DNA sequence: TGCAGTGCTCGACGGGAGGTCGATCAGCCCCAGCATTTT. V gene TRBV20-1 combines with J gene TRBJ1-5; D is unresolved. Germline CDR1 DFQATT, CDR2 SNEGSKA (reference sequence). This CDR3 is built from 13 residues. The V end lost 5 bases, the J end lost 5 bases, and 13 bases lay between the germline ends.

The J gene is TRBJ2-7, the V gene TRBV25-1; TRBD1 is a possible D gene (6 bases). CDR3 size: 17 residues. Per the germline V gene, CDR1 is MGHDK and CDR2 is SYGVNS. V lost 0 bases and J 4 bases, leaving 19 bases between the germline ends. CDR3 sequence: CASSEYSRARGAYEQYF. As DNA, the CDR3 is TGTGCCAGCAGTGAATATTCCCGGGCCAGGGGTGCGTACGAGCAGTACTTC.

There are a few counts of this clonotype. This clone may be a read error of a much larger clone one base away. This chain uses TRBV27 with TRBJ2-1, with a tentative D call TRBD1 (5 bases). The CDR3 sequence is 14 residues long. Germline lookup yields CDR1 MNHEY and CDR2 SMNVEV (reference sequence). The V and J ends lost 3 bases and 2 bases respectively, with 8 bases between them. CDR3 bases: TGTGCCAGCAGTTTGCCAGGGACCTACAATGAGCAGTTCTTC. Its translation: CASSLPGTYNEQFF.

The V call is TRBV6-2 or TRBV6-3, the J call TRBJ2-1; 11 positions match TRBD2. CDR3 size: 17 residues. V trimming: 5 bases; J trimming: 4 bases; junction bases outside the gene matches: 10. The V gene's germline CDR1 is MNHEY and CDR2 SVGEGT. CDR3 loop: CASSSKLAGVVYNEQFF. CDR3 DNA: TGTGCCAGCAGTAGCAAACTAGCGGGAGTAGTTTACAATGAGCAGTTCTTC.

This clonotype was seen repeatedly, ten times or more. The rearrangement uses TRBV6-2 or TRBV6-3 and TRBJ2-5; TRBD2 matches 8 bases. This CDR3 is built from 15 residues. CDR1 is MNHEY and CDR2 is SVGEGT in the germline V gene. Trimming cost V 6 bases and J 5 bases; bases outside gene matches: 11. CDR3 amino acids: CASSEPGRAGETQYF. The CDR3 DNA reads TGTGCCAGCAGCGAACCCGGGAGGGCCGGTGAGACCCAGTACTTC.

The chain couples TRBV12-3 or TRBV12-4 to TRBJ2-1; TRBD2 agrees at 12 bases. The CDR3 covers 14 residues. V dropped 0 bases and J dropped 14; count of bases not matched to a gene: 5. CDR3 DNA: TGTGCCAGCAGTTTAGCGGCTAGCGGGAGGGCCGAGTTCTTC. Amino acid sequence: CASSLAASGRAEFF.

This clonotype showed up many times. V usage is TRBV7-3 and J usage is TRBJ2-5; D not certain. Trimming removed 5 bases at V and 4 bases at J, with 11 bases between. There are 13 residues in the CDR3. CDR1 is SGHTA and CDR2 is FQGTGA in the germline V gene. The CDR3 here is CASSPDHGETQYF. The CDR3 coding sequence is TGTGCCAGCAGCCCCGACCATGGAGAGACCCAGTACTTC.

This clonotype showed up just a few times. This chain links TRBV9 with TRBJ2-5; D is perhaps TRBD1 or TRBD2 (5 bases each). The V end lost 7 bases, the J end lost 0 bases, and 19 bases lay between the germline ends. CDR3 length: 16 amino acids. CDR1 and CDR2 (germline): SGDLS, YYNGEE. The CDR3 protein is CASSTGGGANQETQYF. CDR3 coding DNA: TGTGCCAGCTCAACAGGTGGGGGAGCGAACCAAGAGACCCAGTACTTC.

CDR3 DNA: TGTGCCAGCAGCCCGAGTGACCTGATTAGCAATCAGCCCCAGCATTTT. Residues: CASSPSDLISNQPQHF. This rearrangement joins TRBV7-2 to TRBJ1-5, with unresolved D. Germline V lookup: CDR1 SGHTA, CDR2 FQGNSA. The V end lost 5 bases, the J end lost 0 bases, and 14 bases lay between the germline ends. The CDR3 spans 16 residues.

This chain links TRBV7-2 with TRBJ2-1; no firm D call. Trimming cost V 7 bases and J 13 bases, with 14 bases left between them. CDR1 is SGHTA, CDR2 FQGNSA, per germline. The CDR3 runs 11 residues. CDR3 DNA sequence: TGTGCCAGCACCTATAGCAGCCAACAGTTCTTC. Translation gives CASTYSSQQFF. Looking up the rest from reference TRBV7-2 and TRBJ2-1 gives the full variable domain: GAGVSQSPSNKVTEKGKDVELRCDPISGHTALYWYRQSLGQGLEFLIYFQGNSAPDKSGLPSDRFSAERTGGSVSTLTIQRTQQEDSAVYLCASTYSSQQFFGPGTRLTVL.